The entry below describes one TCR beta chain. Isolated RNA was reverse transcribed in full, so expressed TCRB transcripts were sequenced. Generated by immunoSEQ multiplex PCR, the TCRdb table keeps only in-frame clones and is missing some. The sample includes 970,000 or so clones, 15% to 20% of them seen just once. The sample comes from a study of beta chain features in type 1 diabetes. Study at large: Patients looked much like healthy donors when it came to age, gender and cell yields.

Deletions cut 4 bases from V and 5 bases from J, with 7 bases between. Per the germline V gene, CDR1 is SGHNT and CDR2 is YYREEE (reference sequence). The CDR3 is 12 amino acids. The gene calls are TRBV5-4 and TRBJ2-1, with D unresolved. The specimen sequenced was naive CD4+ T cells from blood. This TCR was recovered from a woman aged 18-30 years in good health. CDR3 DNA sequence: TGTGCCAGCAGCAAGCGACACAATGAGCAGTTCTTC. It encodes CASSKRHNEQFF.